Sequencing of this T cell receptor beta chain was carried out in a study of cytomegalovirus exposure and HLA in healthy donors. V was pared by 6 bases and J by 0 bases, with 6 bases of the junction left unmatched. The CDR3 runs to 18 residues. CDR1 is MDHEN and CDR2 is SYDVKM in the germline V gene. This PCR relied on a set of 60 Vbeta primers and 13 Jbeta primers. Using immunoSEQ multiplex PCR, the repertoire was profiled, and TCRdb retains in-frame clones only, with some absent. The sample holds around 100,000 clones, around 80% seen once. The clonotype was recovered from a male donor in good health and CMV-seropositive. The chain couples TRBV28 to TRBJ2-2; 14 bases align to TRBD2. Source material: PBMCs. The CDR3 sequence is CASSSGGLAGANTGELFF. CDR3 nucleotides: TGTGCCAGCAGCTCTGGGGGACTAGCGGGAGCGAACACCGGGGAGCTGTTTTTT.